Listed below are T cell receptor beta chains from one sample, sequenced in a study of cytomegalovirus exposure and HLA in healthy donors. Assay used: immunoSEQ multiplex PCR; TCRdb lists only in-frame clones, some missing. The repertoire holds 170,000 or so clones, with around 85% as singletons. Sequences were obtained from PBMCs. These receptors came from a man between 18 and 35 years old in good health and CMV-seropositive. Each CDR3 is given with its conserved first and last residue. The D gene is left open where the match is weak. A clone size is listed for some rows: how often the clone was seen (once, few, many), or a class if it is expanded.

TRBV4-1	TRBJ1-2	-	-	14	CASSQDTGAYGYTF	TGCGCCAGCAGCCAAGATACAGGAGCCTATGGCTACACCTTC
TRBV11-2	TRBJ2-2	TRBD1	-	13	CASSSQGAGELFF	TGTGCCAGCAGCTCACAGGGGGCCGGGGAGCTGTTTTTT
TRBV27	TRBJ2-7	TRBD2	-	15	CASSPGTSGRNEQYF	TGTGCCAGCAGTCCCGGGACTAGCGGGAGGAACGAGCAGTACTTC
TRBV29-1	TRBJ2-7	TRBD2	-	16	CSVEDVETSGAYEQYF	TGCAGCGTTGAAGATGTTGAGACTAGCGGGGCCTACGAGCAGTACTTC
TRBV7-9	TRBJ2-3	TRBD2	-	16	CASSPTGTSGTDTQYF	TGTGCCAGCAGCCCGACCGGGACTAGCGGCACAGATACGCAGTATTTT
TRBV6-1	TRBJ1-1	TRBD1	-	18	CASSEGIGVTDRGTEAFF	TGTGCCAGCAGTGAAGGGATAGGGGTTACGGACAGGGGAACTGAAGCTTTCTTT
TRBV11-3	TRBJ2-7	-	-	14	CASSLFGENYEQYF	TGTGCCAGCAGCTTATTCGGGGAGAACTACGAGCAGTACTTC
TRBV5-6	TRBJ2-3	-	-	16	CASSLGGPTSTDTQYF	TGTGCCAGCAGCTTGGGGGGGCCGACTAGCACAGATACGCAGTATTTT
TRBV29-1	TRBJ2-1	TRBD2	-	17	CSVYGLAGAGTYNEQFF	TGCAGCGTGTACGGACTAGCGGGGGCGGGAACCTACAATGAGCAGTTCTTC
TRBV27	TRBJ2-1	TRBD1	-	14	CASSIDRANDEQFF	TGTGCCAGCAGTATCGACAGGGCTAACGATGAGCAGTTCTTC
TRBV27	TRBJ2-7	-	-	14	CASSLAGESYEQYF	TGTGCCAGCAGTTTAGCAGGGGAGAGCTACGAGCAGTACTTC
TRBV28	TRBJ1-5	-	-	15	CASLGLGDVNQPQHF	TGTGCCAGCCTTGGCCTCGGGGATGTTAATCAGCCCCAGCATTTT
TRBV7-9	TRBJ1-2	-	-	13	CASSFGQPYGYTF	TGTGCCAGCAGCTTTGGACAGCCCTATGGCTACACCTTC
TRBV2	TRBJ1-4	-	-	15	CASNRGTGANEKLFF	TGTGCCAGCAATCGGGGGACCGGGGCTAATGAAAAACTGTTTTTT
TRBV10-1	TRBJ2-2	TRBD1	-	16	CASSGTGPSDTGELFF	TGCGCCAGCAGTGGGACAGGTCCTTCGGACACCGGGGAGCTGTTTTTT
TRBV29-1	TRBJ2-2	TRBD1	once	13	CSAVTGGAGELFF	TGCAGCGCTGTCACAGGGGGCGCGGGGGAGCTGTTTTTT
TRBV2	TRBJ1-4	-	-	13	CASSANLREKLFF	TGTGCCAGCAGTGCGAACCTGCGGGAAAAACTGTTTTTT
TRBV12-5	TRBJ2-2	-	-	13	CASGLLNTGELFF	TGTGCTAGTGGTTTGTTAAACACCGGGGAGCTGTTTTTT
TRBV2	TRBJ2-7	TRBD1	-	14	CASSRDRSFYEQYF	TGTGCCAGCAGCCGGGACAGGAGTTTCTACGAGCAGTACTTC
TRBV27	TRBJ1-2	TRBD1	-	13	CASSQTGVYGYTF	TGTGCCAGCAGCCAGACAGGGGTCTATGGCTACACCTTC
TRBV5-4	TRBJ2-3	TRBD1	-	14	CASSSDRGSDTQYF	TGTGCCAGCAGCTCTGACAGGGGCTCAGATACGCAGTATTTT
TRBV5-4	TRBJ1-1	-	once	15	CASSVGLSMNTEAFF	TGTGCCAGCAGCGTGGGCCTATCCATGAACACTGAAGCTTTCTTT
TRBV30	TRBJ1-5	-	-	14	CAWSEGRGNQPQHF	TGTGCCTGGAGTGAGGGGAGGGGCAATCAGCCCCAGCATTTT
TRBV28	TRBJ1-2	-	-	15	CASSLGAGANYGYTF	TGTGCCAGCAGTTTGGGGGCAGGGGCTAACTATGGCTACACCTTC
TRBV29-1	TRBJ2-7	-	-	16	CSVLGSGQSPAYEQYF	TGCAGCGTCCTCGGTTCGGGTCAGTCCCCAGCCTACGAGCAGTACTTC
TRBV28	TRBJ1-2	-	-	12	CASSLISSGYTF	TGTGCCAGCAGCTTAATTTCTAGTGGCTACACCTTC
TRBV7-2	TRBJ2-2	-	-	15	CASSFRASDTGELFF	TGTGCCAGCAGTTTCAGGGCCTCGGACACCGGGGAGCTGTTTTTT
TRBV7-9	TRBJ1-6	-	-	15	CASRSDSSYNSPLHF	TGTGCCAGCAGAAGCGACAGCTCCTATAATTCACCCCTCCACTTT
TRBV2	TRBJ2-7	-	-	13	CASSEGPEGEQYF	TGTGCCAGCAGTGAGGGGCCCGAAGGGGAGCAGTACTTC
TRBV19	TRBJ2-7	-	once	16	CASSISGAGGPYEQYF	TGTGCCAGTAGTATTTCGGGAGCGGGTGGACCCTACGAGCAGTACTTC
TRBV2	TRBJ1-4	-	once	16	CASSVVAGGIEEKLFF	TGTGCCAGCAGTGTTGTTGCGGGGGGGATTGAGGAAAAACTGTTTTTT
TRBV6-5	TRBJ1-2	-	-	13	CASRRAVNYGYTF	TGTGCCAGCAGGCGCGCGGTTAACTATGGCTACACCTTC
TRBV7-8	TRBJ2-1	TRBD1	-	15	CASSPTGISYNEQFF	TGTGCCAGCAGCCCGACAGGGATCTCCTACAATGAGCAGTTCTTC
TRBV15	TRBJ2-7	-	-	15	CATSRDRDTTYEQYF	TGTGCCACCAGCAGAGATAGGGACACGACCTACGAGCAGTACTTC
TRBV28	TRBJ1-4	-	-	17	CASRTVRGSATNEKLFF	TGTGCCAGCCGGACAGTCAGGGGCTCTGCAACTAATGAAAAACTGTTTTTT
TRBV6-6	TRBJ2-3	-	-	14	CASSYAGDTDTQYF	TGTGCCAGCAGTTATGCGGGTGACACAGATACGCAGTATTTT
TRBV10-3	TRBJ1-3	TRBD1	-	16	CAISESGQGSGNTIYF	TGTGCCATCAGTGAGTCGGGACAGGGGTCAGGAAACACCATATATTTT
TRBV7-9	TRBJ2-1	-	-	14	CASSLSKFSNEQFF	TGTGCCAGCAGCTTATCTAAGTTTAGCAATGAGCAGTTCTTC
TRBV9	TRBJ2-2	TRBD1	-	15	CASSTPGQGTGELFF	TGTGCCAGCAGCACCCCGGGACAGGGGACCGGGGAGCTGTTTTTT
TRBV5-6	TRBJ1-6	-	-	15	CASSLAGGENSPLHF	TGTGCCAGCAGCTTGGCCGGAGGGGAGAATTCACCCCTCCACTTT
TRBV9	TRBJ2-7	-	-	13	CASSVGVGYEQYF	TGTGCCAGCAGCGTCGGGGTGGGATACGAGCAGTACTTC
TRBV6-5	TRBJ2-5	-	-	14	CASSLFGGPETQYF	TGTGCCAGCAGTCTCTTCGGGGGGCCCGAGACCCAGTACTTC
TRBV7-9	TRBJ2-3	-	-	13	CASSLGPTDTQYF	TGTGCCAGCAGCTTAGGGCCGACAGATACGCAGTATTTT
TRBV27	TRBJ2-5	-	once	14	CASSFPPGEETQYF	TGTGCCAGCAGTTTCCCGCCAGGGGAAGAGACCCAGTACTTC
TRBV7-9	TRBJ2-5	-	-	11	CASSSEVAQYF	TGTGCCAGCAGCTCCGAGGTAGCCCAGTACTTC
TRBV7-9	TRBJ2-2	TRBD1	few	17	CASSLWVGTGNTGELFF	TGTGCCAGCAGCTTATGGGTTGGGACAGGGAACACCGGGGAGCTGTTTTTT
TRBV19	TRBJ2-1	-	-	15	CASSPGSLRKDEQFF	TGTGCCAGTAGTCCCGGGAGCCTGAGGAAGGATGAGCAGTTCTTC
TRBV19	TRBJ1-1	TRBD1	few	13	CASTAGTGPEAFF	TGTGCCAGTACCGCTGGGACAGGTCCTGAAGCTTTCTTT
TRBV4-1	TRBJ2-7	TRBD2	-	15	CASSHPVAGRYEQYF	TGCGCCAGCAGCCATCCGGTAGCGGGAAGATACGAGCAGTACTTC
TRBV7-9	TRBJ1-2	TRBD1	-	14	CASSLEGQGSGYTF	TGTGCCAGCAGCTTAGAGGGACAGGGGAGCGGCTACACCTTC
TRBV5-1	TRBJ1-1	-	many	13	CASSRGLGTEAFF	TGCGCCAGCAGCAGGGGATTGGGCACTGAAGCTTTCTTT
TRBV7-9	TRBJ2-2	TRBD1	-	17	CASSRIRTGYLTGELFF	TGTGCCAGCAGTCGGATTCGGACAGGCTACCTCACCGGGGAGCTGTTTTTT
TRBV5-8	TRBJ1-2	TRBD1	-	16	CASSLGQGAGGYGYTF	TGTGCCAGCAGCTTGGGCCAGGGGGCCGGTGGGTATGGCTACACCTTC
TRBV6-4	TRBJ2-3	TRBD2	-	15	CASSATSGSTDTQYF	TGTGCCAGCAGCGCGACTAGCGGGAGCACAGATACGCAGTATTTT
TRBV5-6	TRBJ2-1	-	-	15	CASSLATSAYNEQFF	TGTGCCAGCAGCTTGGCAACATCTGCCTACAATGAGCAGTTCTTC
TRBV7-3	TRBJ2-3	TRBD2	-	15	CASSFSGTITDTQYF	TGTGCCAGCAGCTTCAGCGGGACTATCACAGATACGCAGTATTTT
TRBV5-1	TRBJ2-3	-	-	16	CASSFSRGSQWDTQYF	TGCGCCAGCAGCTTTTCTAGGGGGTCCCAGTGGGATACGCAGTATTTT
TRBV9	TRBJ2-6	-	-	15	CASSVAGSGANVLTF	TGTGCCAGCAGCGTAGCCGGGTCTGGGGCCAACGTCCTGACTTTC